This T cell receptor (beta chain) was sequenced in a study of T cell repertoires in cytomegalovirus infection. Background on the study: Both CMV infection and a matching HLA type were indicated by public TCR beta signatures. The study, taken as a whole, reports: HLA-C-restricted CMV clonotypes gave the most frequent clonotype in two of eight donors.

TCRdb recomputed calls from the reads with MiXCR, one row per CDR3 protein. Of around 540,000 distinct CDR3 sequences detected, around 30% appear once; the ten largest clones hold roughly 16%. The table lists this clonotype with a few counts. Its antigen is not known. Trimming removed 3 bases at V and 4 bases at J, with 9 bases between. The CDR3 has 14 amino acids. Germline CDR1 and CDR2: SGHVS and FQNEAQ. The sample consisted of cultured PBMCs, taken from culture after CMV antigen stimulation. The TCR was taken from a human donor in good health (CMV status not recorded). Some clones in this sample may be carry-over from other donors' samples. The rearrangement links TRBV7-8 to TRBJ1-4, with a tentative D call TRBD1 (5 bases). CDR3 sequence (DNA): TGTGCCAGCAGCTTGAGTCAGGGTAATGAAAAACTGTTTTTT. The encoded protein is CASSLSQGNEKLFF.